This T cell receptor (beta chain) appears in the sequencing data of a study of blood T cell repertoires in COVID-19 (dated by TCRdb to 2018 to 2021). For the wider study: Collaborator samples came from the United States, Italy and Spain and covered acute and convalescent phases of COVID-19. The prospective study material was composed of cDNA or gDNA derived from T cells, B-cell-depleted T cells, or PBMCs. Subjects who had been exposed to COVID-19, were actively infected with it, or had recovered from it provided the deeply sampled blood TCRbeta repertoires that made up the dataset. The repertoires were made available in a free public database intended to serve as a resource for research on the immune response to SARS-CoV-2. Samples came from the ongoing ImmuneRACE study (first 160 participants) plus 1,254 subjects from 6 global collaborators. The sample metadata nearly always contained a de-identified subject ID, COVID-19 status, age in years and sex. Where available, HLA class I and class II types were obtained from metadata supplied by the sample provider rather than from assay-based typing.

Collaborating institutions collected whole blood in K2EDTA tubes following their own protocols. For TCRbeta analysis, collaborator samples were shipped as frozen whole blood, as isolated PBMCs, or as DNA extracted from either sample type. The immunoSEQ Assay, a bias-controlled multiplex PCR, was used to amplify TCRbeta CDR3 regions from genomic DNA. As for how the authors treated the data: The number of nucleated cells in each sample was estimated from the amplification of reference gene primers within the assay. Sequence reads were collapsed and filtered to measure the absolute abundance of every unique TCRbeta CDR3 rearrangement. For each sample, productive Simpson clonality was calculated by taking the square root of Simpson's diversity index across productive rearrangements. What TCRdb holds here is the immuneACCESS table cut down to in-frame rearrangements. Part of the clones is not present; checked against another copy, under half of the missing clones reflect an unresolved V gene, and the others are unexplained. That table supplies the V and J calls and clone size; D and trimming were determined from the DNA. Within this sample are roughly 100,000 clones, with roughly 79% of them counted one time only. The ten top clones hold roughly a tenth of the sample.

What the study reported, not specific to this receptor: The quantity of clinical and demographic metadata differed by source and by participant and was supplied without curation.

In the case of this clone: The clone's antigen remains unknown. There are no base qualities to consult, and no much larger clone falls within one base.

V and J are trimmed by 1 base and 1 base, and the gene matches miss 7 bases of the junction. CDR1 and CDR2 (SGHVS, FNYEAQ) derive from the germline V gene. The CDR3 holds 18 amino acids from the cysteine to the phenylalanine. The CDR3 DNA has 54 bases and is translated from base 1. The chain was built from TRBV7-6 and TRBJ1-3; 10 bases in between match TRBD1. The receptor's source is a woman older than 75 with acute or convalescent COVID-19. Sequenced input: peripheral blood. For the CDR3, the sequence is CASSLVGDRGNSGNTIYF. The sequence in DNA is TGTGCCAGCAGCTTAGTAGGGGACAGGGGAAATTCTGGAAACACCATATATTTT.